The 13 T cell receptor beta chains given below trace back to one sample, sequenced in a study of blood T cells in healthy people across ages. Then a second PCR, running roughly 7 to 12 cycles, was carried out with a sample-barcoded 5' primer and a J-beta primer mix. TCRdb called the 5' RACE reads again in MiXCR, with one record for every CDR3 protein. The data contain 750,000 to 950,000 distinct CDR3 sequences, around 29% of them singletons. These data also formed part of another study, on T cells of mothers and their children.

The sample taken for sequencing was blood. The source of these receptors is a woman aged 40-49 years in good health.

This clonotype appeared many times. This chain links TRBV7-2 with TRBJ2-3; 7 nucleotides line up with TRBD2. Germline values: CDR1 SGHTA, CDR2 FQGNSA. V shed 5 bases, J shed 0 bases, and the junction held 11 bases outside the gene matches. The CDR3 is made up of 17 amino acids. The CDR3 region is CASSHGGAGTSTDTQYF. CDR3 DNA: TGTGCCAGCAGCCATGGAGGAGCGGGAACTAGCACAGATACGCAGTATTTT.

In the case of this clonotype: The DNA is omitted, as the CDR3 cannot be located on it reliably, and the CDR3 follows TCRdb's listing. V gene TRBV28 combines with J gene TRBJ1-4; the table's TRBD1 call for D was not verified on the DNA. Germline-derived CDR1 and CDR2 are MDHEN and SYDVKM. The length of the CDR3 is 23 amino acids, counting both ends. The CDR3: CASSLRGDEQFFGPGTGGEKLFF.

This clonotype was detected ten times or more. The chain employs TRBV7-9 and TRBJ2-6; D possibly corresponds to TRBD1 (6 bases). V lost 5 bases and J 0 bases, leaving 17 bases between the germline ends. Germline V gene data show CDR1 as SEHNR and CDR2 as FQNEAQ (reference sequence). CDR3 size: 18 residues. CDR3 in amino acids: CASSPPPGQSSGANVLTF. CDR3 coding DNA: TGTGCCAGCAGCCCTCCTCCGGGACAAAGCTCTGGGGCCAACGTCCTGACTTTC.

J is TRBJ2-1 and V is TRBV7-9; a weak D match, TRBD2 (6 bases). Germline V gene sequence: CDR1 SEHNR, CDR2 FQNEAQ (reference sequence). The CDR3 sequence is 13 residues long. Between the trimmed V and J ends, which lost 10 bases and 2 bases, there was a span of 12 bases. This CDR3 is CATRAGTYNEQFF. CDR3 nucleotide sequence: TGTGCCACACGGGCGGGGACCTACAATGAGCAGTTCTTC.

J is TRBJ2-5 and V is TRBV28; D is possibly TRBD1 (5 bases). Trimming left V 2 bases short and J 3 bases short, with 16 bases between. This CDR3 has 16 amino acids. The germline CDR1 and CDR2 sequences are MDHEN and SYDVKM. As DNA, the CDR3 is TGTGCCAGCAGTTTAACTCGACAGAGTTCGGAAGAGACCCAGTACTTC. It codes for CASSLTRQSSEETQYF.

Written as DNA, the CDR3 is TGTGCCAGCAGTGAGGGTCCAGCCAAAAACATTCAGTACTTC. Its translation: CASSEGPAKNIQYF. The V gene is TRBV6-1, the J gene TRBJ2-4; the D is unclear. From germline, CDR1 is MNHNS and CDR2 SASEGT. The CDR3 consists of 14 residues. The V end lost 3 bases, the J end lost 0 bases, and 6 bases lay between the germline ends.

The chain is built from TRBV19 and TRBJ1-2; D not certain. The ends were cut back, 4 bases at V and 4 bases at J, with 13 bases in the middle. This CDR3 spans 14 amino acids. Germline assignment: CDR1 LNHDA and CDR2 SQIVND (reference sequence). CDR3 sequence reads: CASSSVGRTYGYTF. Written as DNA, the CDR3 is TGTGCCAGTAGTAGCGTCGGGAGGACCTATGGCTACACCTTC.

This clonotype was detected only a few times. The CDR3: CAISVRGTRGGYTF. CDR3 in DNA: TGTGCCATCAGTGTCCGGGGAACCAGGGGTGGCTACACCTTC. The chain joins TRBV10-3 to TRBJ1-2; D may be TRBD1 (6 bases). This CDR3 has 14 amino acids. Trimming took off 4 bases at V and 7 bases at J, with 16 bases between the two ends. Germline V gene sequence: CDR1 ENHRY, CDR2 SYGVKD.

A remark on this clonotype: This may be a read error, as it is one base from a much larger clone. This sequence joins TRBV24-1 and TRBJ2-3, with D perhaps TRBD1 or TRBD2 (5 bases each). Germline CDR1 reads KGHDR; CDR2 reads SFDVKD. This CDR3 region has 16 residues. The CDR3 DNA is TGTACCACCAGTGATCGTGAGGGGAGTGGCACAGATACGCAGTATTTT. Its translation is CTTSDREGSGTDTQYF.

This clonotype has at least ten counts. The CDR3 loop is CASSSGLAGGRKFF. CDR3 coding DNA: TGTGCCAGCAGCTCCGGACTAGCGGGGGGAAGGAAGTTCTTC. The rearrangement uses TRBV7-2 and TRBJ2-1, with 14 bases matching TRBD2. This CDR3 has 14 residues. Germline values: CDR1 SGHTA, CDR2 FQGNSA. V shed 4 bases and J 14 bases; nucleotides not matched to a gene: 7.

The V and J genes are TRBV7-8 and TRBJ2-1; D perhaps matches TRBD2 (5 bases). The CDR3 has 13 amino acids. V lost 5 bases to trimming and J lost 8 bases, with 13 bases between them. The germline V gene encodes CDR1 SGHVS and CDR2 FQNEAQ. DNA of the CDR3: TGTGCCAGCAGCCCGCCCGTCGGGGATGAGCAGTTCTTC. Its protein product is CASSPPVGDEQFF.

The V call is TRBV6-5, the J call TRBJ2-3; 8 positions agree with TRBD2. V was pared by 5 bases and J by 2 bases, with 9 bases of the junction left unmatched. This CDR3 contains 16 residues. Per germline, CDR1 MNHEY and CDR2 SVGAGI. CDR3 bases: TGTGCCAGCAGTCGGGCCAGCGGGGGCCTCACAGATACGCAGTATTTT. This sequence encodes CASSRASGGLTDTQYF.

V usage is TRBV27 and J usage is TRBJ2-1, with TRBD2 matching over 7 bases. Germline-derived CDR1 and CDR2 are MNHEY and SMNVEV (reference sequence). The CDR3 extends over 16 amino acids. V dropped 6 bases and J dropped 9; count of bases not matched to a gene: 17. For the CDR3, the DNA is TGTGCCAGCAGCAGAGGCCTCGGACTAGTGAGGATTGAGCAGTTCTTC. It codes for CASSRGLGLVRIEQFF.